This entry lists 29 T cell receptor beta chains sequenced from one sample in a study of cytomegalovirus exposure and HLA in healthy donors. Vbeta (60) and Jbeta (13) primers were used in the PCR. Sequenced by immunoSEQ multiplex PCR; TCRdb stores in-frame clones only, minus some. The table lists 120,000 to 150,000 clones, over 65% of them singletons. Specimen: PBMCs. The receptors come from a woman in her thirties in good health and CMV-seronegative.

CDR3 sequence (DNA): TGTGCCAGCAGCTTATCCGGACAGGGCCACACCATATATTTT. Its translation: CASSLSGQGHTIYF. The V and J genes are TRBV7-3 and TRBJ1-3, with 8 bases lining up with TRBD1. Germline values: CDR1 SGHTA, CDR2 FQGTGA. This CDR3 is built from 14 residues. The V and J ends lost 2 bases and 8 bases, in that order; junction bases with no gene match: 5.

The chain links TRBV5-1 to TRBJ2-3; TRBD1 is a possible D gene (5 bases). The CDR3 sequence is 13 residues long. The V gene lost 4 bases and the J gene lost 6 bases, with 12 bases spanning the gap. CDR1 SGHRS and CDR2 YFSETQ come from the germline V gene. In nucleotides, the CDR3 is TGCGCCAGCAGCCGCTACAGGAAGGATACGCAGTATTTT. This codes for CASSRYRKDTQYF.

The chain joins TRBV7-8 to TRBJ1-1, with D possibly being TRBD1 (6 bases). CDR1 is SGHVS and CDR2 is FQNEAQ in the germline V gene. The CDR3 sequence is 16 residues long. V was shortened by 0 bases and J by 5 bases, with 16 bases between the two germline ends. CDR3: CASSLAQGKDKTEAFF. Written as DNA, the CDR3 is TGTGCCAGCAGCTTAGCACAGGGCAAGGATAAAACTGAAGCTTTCTTT. Filled out from reference TRBV7-8 and TRBJ1-1, the complete variable domain reads GAGVSQSPRYKVAKRGQDVALRCDPISGHVSLFWYQQALGQGPEFLTYFQNEAQLDKSGLPSDRFFAERPEGSVSTLKIQRTQQEDSAVYLCASSLAQGKDKTEAFFGQGTRLTVV.

This clone was recorded only once. The chain couples TRBV7-9 to TRBJ1-2, with 8 nucleotides matching TRBD1. This CDR3 is built from 15 residues. J was trimmed by 7 bases and V by 7 bases; bases with no gene match: 14. Germline lookup yields CDR1 SEHNR and CDR2 FQNEAQ (reference sequence). CDR3 loop: CASTPGQGASCGYTF. In nucleotides, the CDR3 is TGTGCCAGCACCCCGGGGCAGGGGGCATCGTGTGGCTACACCTTC. The full variable domain, completed using reference TRBV7-9 and TRBJ1-2, is DTGVSQNPRHKITKRGQNVTFRCDPISEHNRLYWYRQTLGQGPEFLTYFQNEAQLEKSRLLSDRFSAERPKGSFSTLEIQRTEQGDSAMYLCASTPGQGASCGYTFGSGTRLTVV.

Here the CDR3 DNA reads TGTGCCAGCAGCTTGCGGGACACCGGGGAGCTGTTTTTT. Residues: CASSLRDTGELFF. The gene calls are TRBV5-4 and TRBJ2-2; D is uncertain. The germline CDR1 and CDR2 sequences are SGHNT and YYREEE (reference sequence). The V gene lost 1 base and the J gene lost 3 bases, with 4 bases spanning the gap. The CDR3 has 13 amino acids.

This clone has only a few counts. V gene TRBV4-2 combines with J gene TRBJ2-3, with TRBD2 matching 8 bases. The CDR3 spans 18 residues. Germline V CDR1 and CDR2: LGHNA, YNFKEQ. The ends lost 0 bases at V and 2 bases at J; junction bases unmatched: 10. The CDR3 is CASSQDVVAGSLTDTQYF. The CDR3 nucleotides read TGTGCCAGCAGCCAAGATGTGGTAGCGGGGAGTCTCACAGATACGCAGTATTTT.

The V call is TRBV27, the J call TRBJ1-2; a weak D match, TRBD1 (5 bases). The CDR3 is made up of 14 amino acids. V lost 3 bases to trimming and J lost 7 bases, with 15 bases between them. The germline CDR1 and CDR2 sequences are MNHEY and SMNVEV (reference sequence). The CDR3 region is CASSFKRAGGGYTF. CDR3 in DNA: TGTGCCAGCAGTTTTAAAAGGGCCGGGGGTGGCTACACCTTC.

This chain connects TRBV23-1 to TRBJ1-3; 7 nucleotides match TRBD1. TRBV23-1 carries the ORF label, with uncertain function. The CDR3 runs 17 residues. V was clipped by 2 bases and J by 1 base; unmatched bases: 8. The CDR3 DNA sequence: TGCGCCAGCAGTCAAAGGGGGCATGCGGTTTCTGGAAACACCATATATTTT. It is translated as CASSQRGHAVSGNTIYF.

V gene TRBV9 combines with J gene TRBJ2-5; TRBD1 aligns across 11 bases. The CDR3 runs to 16 residues. J gave up 5 bases and V 0 bases, and 6 bases lay outside the gene matches. Germline assignment: CDR1 SGDLS and CDR2 YYNGEE. CDR3: CASSVGRGTGGETQYF. The CDR3 DNA sequence: TGTGCCAGCAGCGTAGGGCGGGGGACAGGGGGGGAGACCCAGTACTTC.

The chain carries TRBV5-1 and TRBJ2-7, with TRBD1 identical over 11 bases. Germline V lookup: CDR1 SGHRS, CDR2 YFSETQ. The CDR3 spans 14 residues. V was clipped by 4 bases and J by 4 bases; unmatched bases: 4. CDR3 in DNA: TGCGCCAGCAGCGCCCGGGACAGGGGGTACGAGCAGTACTTC. The encoded protein is CASSARDRGYEQYF.

In this sample, this clone turned up once. This rearrangement joins TRBV6-1 to TRBJ1-2; D is perhaps TRBD1 (6 bases). CDR1 MNHNS and CDR2 SASEGT come from the germline V gene. This CDR3 is 12 amino acids long. V dropped 7 bases and J dropped 5 bases, with 11 bases sitting between them. DNA of the CDR3: TGTGCCAGCATGGAGAGGGGGTATGGCTACACCTTC. The encoded protein is CASMERGYGYTF.

The chain links TRBV5-1 to TRBJ2-7; 11 bases line up with TRBD2. There are 14 residues in the CDR3. The ends lost 5 bases at V and 5 bases at J; junction bases unmatched: 6. Germline CDR1 is SGHRS and CDR2 is YFSETQ. The CDR3 DNA sequence: TGCGCCAGCAGTGTACTAGCGGGAGATAACGAGCAGTACTTC. This encodes CASSVLAGDNEQYF.

The chain combines TRBV27 with TRBJ2-3, with 8 bases that match TRBD2. The CDR3 is 13 residues long. Germline assignment: CDR1 MNHEY and CDR2 SMNVEV (reference sequence). With 7 bases clipped from V and 5 bases from J, the junction kept 5 bases outside the gene matches. CDR3 loop: CASTTRGEDTQYF. The CDR3 nucleotides read TGTGCCAGCACCACGCGGGGGGAAGATACGCAGTATTTT.

The chain employs TRBV27 and TRBJ1-2; 9 bases fit TRBD1. The CDR3 is 14 residues long. CDR1 MNHEY and CDR2 SMNVEV come from the germline V gene (reference sequence). V was pared by 6 bases and J by 8 bases, with 10 bases of the junction left unmatched. CDR3 protein: CASSPLQGAGGYTF. The CDR3 DNA sequence: TGTGCCAGCAGCCCTCTACAGGGGGCTGGGGGCTACACCTTC.

The rearrangement links TRBV11-2 to TRBJ2-4; TRBD1 matches 7 bases. This CDR3 region has 15 residues. Germline V gene lookup returns CDR1 SGHAT and CDR2 FQNNGV. Losses at the gene ends were 2 bases for V and 6 bases for J; bases not matched to a gene: 7. The DNA of the CDR3 is TGTGCCAGCAGCTTAAACAGGGGATTCGTAAACATTCAGTACTTC. This translates into CASSLNRGFVNIQYF. Full variable domain (outside the CDR3, taken from reference TRBV11-2 and TRBJ2-4): EAGVAQSPRYKIIEKRQSVAFWCNPISGHATLYWYQQILGQGPKLLIQFQNNGVVDDSQLPKDRFSAERLKGVDSTLKIQPAKLEDSAVYLCASSLNRGFVNIQYFGAGTRLSVL.

This clone was seen just once. The V gene is TRBV18, the J gene TRBJ2-3; possibly TRBD1 for D (5 bases). V was pared by 3 bases and J by 2 bases, with 12 bases between. Germline V gene sequence: CDR1 KGHSH, CDR2 LQKENI. This CDR3 is built from 15 residues. The CDR3 reads CASSPVAGITDTQYF. As DNA, the CDR3 is TGTGCCAGCTCACCCGTGGCAGGGATCACAGATACGCAGTATTTT.

CDR3 sequence (DNA): TGTGCCTCAAACCAGGGGGTAGGGTACGAGCAGTACTTC. It is translated as CASNQGVGYEQYF. The chain couples TRBV2 to TRBJ2-7; 7 bases line up with TRBD1. The CDR3 has 13 residues. The V gene end was trimmed by 11 bases and the J gene end by 4 bases; junction bases not matched to a gene: 11. In germline, CDR1 is SNHLY, CDR2 FYNNEI.

The chain's CDR3 is CASRSGTVPYEQYV. CDR3 nucleotide sequence: TGTGCCAGCAGATCCGGGACTGTTCCCTACGAGCAGTACGTC. The chain couples TRBV6-5 to TRBJ2-7, with D perhaps matching TRBD2 (6 bases). Germline-derived CDR1 and CDR2 are MNHEY and SVGAGI. Deletions cut 6 bases from V and 2 bases from J, with 14 bases between. The CDR3 spans 14 residues.

The V call is TRBV6-6, the J call TRBJ1-4; weak D call: TRBD1 (5 bases). Looked up from germline, CDR1 is MNHNY and CDR2 is SVGAGI (reference sequence). The CDR3 loop spans 14 amino acids. The V end was cut by 2 bases, the J end by 10 bases, with 14 bases between. CDR3 sequence: CASSYVDSPRKLFF. Here the CDR3 DNA reads TGTGCCAGCAGTTACGTAGACAGCCCGCGAAAACTGTTTTTT.

The chain carries TRBV5-8 and TRBJ2-5; 9 positions agree with TRBD1. Germline values: CDR1 SGHTS, CDR2 YDEGEE. This CDR3 contains 16 residues. V gave up 1 base and J gave up 4 bases; unmatched junction bases: 8. For the CDR3, the DNA is TGTGCCAGCAGCTTGTCGGGACAGGGTTGGGGAGAGACCCAGTACTTC. Its protein product is CASSLSGQGWGETQYF.

The chain joins TRBV5-4 to TRBJ1-2; D may be TRBD1 (6 bases). The CDR3 contains 13 residues. V lost 4 bases to trimming and J lost 6 bases, with 13 bases between them. Germline V lookup: CDR1 SGHNT, CDR2 YYREEE (reference sequence). Here the CDR3 reads CASSHTGTNGYTF. CDR3 coding DNA: TGTGCCAGCAGCCATACAGGGACTAATGGCTACACCTTC. Complete variable domain (other parts from reference TRBV5-4 and TRBJ1-2): ETGVTQSPTHLIKTRGQQVTLRCSSQSGHNTVSWYQQALGQGPQFIFQYYREEENGRGNFPPRFSGLQFPNYSSELNVNALELDDSALYLCASSHTGTNGYTFGSGTRLTVV.

The genes are TRBV6-1 and TRBJ1-4; a weak D match, TRBD1 (5 bases). The CDR3 spans 14 residues. The germline gives CDR1 MNHNS, CDR2 SASEGT. The V end was cut by 7 bases, the J end by 6 bases, with 15 bases between. CDR3 bases: TGTGCCAGCACCCTGACCACGGGGGATGAAAAACTGTTTTTT. It codes for CASTLTTGDEKLFF.

The sample holds a few counts of this clone. CDR3 nucleotide sequence: TGTGCCAGCAGCTCTTCCGGGACACCCTCTGGAAACACCATATATTTT. This translates into CASSSSGTPSGNTIYF. The chain couples TRBV7-2 to TRBJ1-3, with TRBD1 as a possible D gene (6 bases). CDR3 length equals 16 residues. Trimming pared 4 bases from V and 0 bases from J, leaving 13 bases between. Looked up from germline, CDR1 is SGHTA and CDR2 is FQGNSA.

This clone was detected once. This rearrangement joins TRBV29-1 to TRBJ2-3; 8 positions agree with TRBD1. Trimming took 0 bases from V and 4 from J; bases not matched to a gene: 9. Germline-derived CDR1 and CDR2 are SQVTM and ANQGSEA. This CDR3 spans 16 amino acids. The CDR3 sequence: CSVEDRETGAADTQYF. The CDR3 DNA reads as TGCAGCGTTGAAGATCGGGAGACAGGGGCAGCAGATACGCAGTATTTT.

This clone showed up just a few times. J is TRBJ2-7 and V is TRBV6-1; D is perhaps TRBD2 (6 bases). The CDR3 has 11 residues. Germline V lookup: CDR1 MNHNS, CDR2 SASEGT. Trimming shortened V by 7 bases and J by 6 bases, and 10 bases separated the two germline ends. CDR3 loop: CASKRVSEQYF. For the CDR3, the DNA is TGTGCCAGCAAGCGGGTGTCCGAGCAGTACTTC.

This sequence joins TRBV19 and TRBJ2-3, with TRBD2 as a possible D gene (6 bases). Germline loops: CDR1 LNHDA, CDR2 SQIVND (reference sequence). The CDR3 has 16 amino acids. Trimming left V 4 bases short and J 7 bases short, with 21 bases between. The CDR3 reads CASSTDPGLAMNTQYF. The CDR3 DNA sequence: TGTGCCAGTAGTACAGATCCGGGACTGGCGATGAATACGCAGTATTTT.

This sequence joins TRBV28 and TRBJ2-4; the D is unclear. Germline CDR1 MDHEN, CDR2 SYDVKM. The germline V and J ends were trimmed by 7 bases and 5 bases, with 18 bases remaining between them. This CDR3 has 15 residues. The CDR3 region is CASTPYLHGQNIQYF. The DNA of the CDR3 is TGTGCCAGCACACCTTACCTTCATGGGCAAAACATTCAGTACTTC.

The gene calls are TRBV20-1 and TRBJ2-4; D remains ambiguous. The CDR3 is made up of 11 amino acids. Trimming cost V 2 bases and J 5 bases, with 4 bases left between them. Germline CDR1 and CDR2: DFQATT and SNEGSKA (reference sequence). Here the CDR3 reads CSARLENIQYF. The CDR3, as DNA: TGCAGTGCTAGACTAGAAAACATTCAGTACTTC.

V and J are TRBV2 and TRBJ2-3, with D tentatively TRBD1 (6 bases). Trimming took off 5 bases at V and 0 bases at J, with 21 bases between the two ends. This CDR3 region has 18 residues. Germline CDR1 is SNHLY and CDR2 is FYNNEI. DNA of the CDR3: TGTGCCAGCAGTCGGGACACCAGCACCTGGGCAAGCACAGATACGCAGTATTTT. As protein: CASSRDTSTWASTDTQYF.